This T cell receptor beta chain emerged from a study of T-cell memory formation after mild COVID-19. Study-level background: Largely donor-specific sequence clusters came from two donors. Study results and limitations: Whether second-wave clones peaking at day 37 were SARS-CoV-2 specific went unconfirmed. Among CD4+ contracting clones, most were CM and EM, and CD8+ ones EMRA.

The authors produced TCR alpha and TCR beta cDNA libraries with sample barcodes and UMIs by 5'RACE using constant-segment primers. Each CDR3 protein gets one entry after TCRdb re-called the 5' RACE reads with MiXCR. The sample comprises 350,000 to 500,000 distinct CDR3 sequences, around 22% of which are singletons, and 10% to 15% rests with the top ten. Concerning this clonotype: What it recognizes is unknown.

Germline V CDR1 and CDR2: DFQATT, SNEGSKA (reference sequence). The CDR3 spans 15 residues. V lost 0 bases and J lost 0, with 9 bases in between. The TCR was taken from an adult woman who had mild COVID-19 (a few samples of this study predate the infection). Cell type and time point are not known. The sample comprised PBMCs or a T cell subset sorted from them (not recorded which). The V call is TRBV20-1, the J call TRBJ1-5; D remains unclear. CDR3 nucleotide sequence: TGCAGTGCTAGAGATGGCGAATATAGCAATCAGCCCCAGCATTTT. Protein product: CSARDGEYSNQPQHF.